The 9 T cell receptor beta chains below all came from one sample that was sequenced in a study of blood T cell repertoires in COVID-19. TCRdb's table, derived via immunoSEQ multiplex PCR, lists solely in-frame clones and lacks some. This table holds more than 95,000 clones, about 80% found once. Sequenced material: peripheral blood. Receptors were obtained from a man of 80 years or more with acute or convalescent COVID-19.

The rearrangement joins TRBV14 to TRBJ1-2, with 9 bases identical to TRBD1. CDR1 and CDR2 (germline): SGHDN, FVKESK. CDR3 length equals 14 residues. V trimming: 4 bases; J trimming: 3 bases; junction bases outside the gene matches: 3. CDR3 loop: CASSRTGAYYGYTF. In DNA form, the CDR3 reads TGTGCCAGCAGCCGGACAGGGGCGTACTATGGCTACACCTTC.

CDR3 DNA: TGTGCCACCAGTGACCCCGGGGCCGACAGGGGCTACGAGCAGTACTTC. Its protein product is CATSDPGADRGYEQYF. This sequence joins TRBV24-1 and TRBJ2-7; 8 nucleotides line up with TRBD1. Per germline, CDR1 KGHDR and CDR2 SFDVKD. V was clipped by 4 bases and J by 3 bases; unmatched bases: 10. The CDR3 runs 16 residues.

V usage is TRBV6-2 or TRBV6-3 and J usage is TRBJ2-3; TRBD2 matches 14 bases. The CDR3 is 16 amino acids. J lost 8 bases, V lost 3 bases, and 7 bases had no gene match. Germline-derived CDR1 and CDR2 are MNHEY and SVGEGT. CDR3 in amino acids: CASSYPGLAGVVTQYF. As DNA, the CDR3 is TGTGCCAGCAGTTATCCGGGACTAGCGGGAGTAGTTACGCAGTATTTT.

The chain employs TRBV6-5 and TRBJ1-2; TRBD1 matches 9 bases. V shed 6 bases and J 8 bases; nucleotides not matched to a gene: 7. Germline-derived CDR1 and CDR2 are MNHEY and SVGAGI. The CDR3 covers 13 residues. The CDR3 region has the DNA TGTGCCAGCAGACCCACAGGGGGCCGGGGCTACACCTTC. As protein: CASRPTGGRGYTF.

The CDR3 coding sequence is TGCAGCGTCCAACTAGCGGGGGCTATCGCGAACACCGGGGAGCTGTTTTTT. Translation: CSVQLAGAIANTGELFF. The chain employs TRBV29-1 and TRBJ2-2, with TRBD2 identical over 11 bases. The CDR3 sequence is 17 residues long. The V gene end was trimmed by 6 bases and the J gene end by 0 bases; junction bases not matched to a gene: 9. Germline CDR1 reads SQVTM; CDR2 reads ANQGSEA.

V usage is TRBV6-1 and J usage is TRBJ2-5; TRBD2 agrees at 11 bases. Germline V gives CDR1 MNHNS, CDR2 SASEGT. There are 15 residues in the CDR3. Germline trimming cut 8 bases from V and 2 bases from J; bases unmatched to any gene: 7. CDR3 nucleotide sequence: TGTGCCAGCTTAACTAGCGGGGGCCTGCAAGAGACCCAGTACTTC. Its translation: CASLTSGGLQETQYF.

The chain links TRBV5-4 to TRBJ2-7, with 10 bases matching TRBD2. The CDR3 spans 15 residues. Germline assignment: CDR1 SGHNT and CDR2 YYREEE (reference sequence). V was pared by 4 bases and J by 3 bases, with 7 bases of the junction left unmatched. CDR3 in amino acids: CASSPDWTSGYEQYF. CDR3 nucleotides: TGTGCCAGCAGCCCGGACTGGACTAGCGGCTACGAGCAGTACTTC.

This rearrangement joins TRBV25-1 to TRBJ2-1, with 12 bases lining up with TRBD2. Trimming took 5 bases from V and 7 from J; bases not matched to a gene: 12. Germline CDR1 reads MGHDK; CDR2 reads SYGVNS. The CDR3 has 17 amino acids. The CDR3 loop reads CASSQTSSGRARNEQFF. In DNA form, the CDR3 reads TGTGCCAGCAGTCAGACCTCTAGCGGGAGGGCCAGAAATGAGCAGTTCTTC.

The J gene is TRBJ2-5, the V gene TRBV5-1, with D possibly matching TRBD2 (5 bases). The germline V and J ends were trimmed by 0 bases and 5 bases, with 8 bases remaining between them. Germline CDR1 is SGHRS and CDR2 is YFSETQ. The CDR3 extends over 13 amino acids. CDR3 sequence reads: CASSLAGKETQYF. CDR3 sequence (DNA): TGCGCCAGCAGCTTGGCCGGGAAGGAGACCCAGTACTTC.